This T cell receptor beta chain stems from a study of blood T cell repertoires in COVID-19. Study overall: The United States, Italy and Spain supplied acute and convalescent COVID-19 samples.

Original handling: Estimation of nucleated cell counts was performed using reference gene primer amplification. TCRdb keeps only in-frame clones here, not all; method: immunoSEQ multiplex PCR. V and J calls plus clone size are reproduced from that table; the DNA served to infer D and trimming. Of some 330,000 clones listed, approximately 90% are singletons. Looked up from germline, CDR1 is MNHEY and CDR2 is SMNVEV (reference sequence). The V end lost 0 bases, the J end lost 2 bases, and 11 bases lay between the germline ends. This CDR3 has 15 amino acids. The sequencing sample was made of peripheral blood. This receptor was obtained from a woman aged 45-65 years with active or convalescent COVID-19. V and J are TRBV27 and TRBJ2-7; tentative D call: TRBD1 (5 bases). CDR3 loop: CASSLSGRRPYEQYF. The CDR3 coding sequence is TGTGCCAGCAGTTTATCGGGGCGCAGACCCTACGAGCAGTACTTC.